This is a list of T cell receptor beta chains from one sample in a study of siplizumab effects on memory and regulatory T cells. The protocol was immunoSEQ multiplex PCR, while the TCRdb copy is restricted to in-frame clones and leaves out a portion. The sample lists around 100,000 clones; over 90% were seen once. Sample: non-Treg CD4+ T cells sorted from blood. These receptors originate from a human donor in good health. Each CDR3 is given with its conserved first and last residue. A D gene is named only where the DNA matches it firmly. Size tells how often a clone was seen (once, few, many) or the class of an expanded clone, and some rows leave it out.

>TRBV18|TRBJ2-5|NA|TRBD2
TGTGCCAGCTCACCACTAGCGGGAGCGGAGACCCAGTACTTC
CASSPLAGAETQYF
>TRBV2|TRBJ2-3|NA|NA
TGTGCCAGTCGAAGGGATTTCTCCGCCGTAGGACTCAGCACAGATACGCAGTATTTT
CASRRDFSAVGLSTDTQYF
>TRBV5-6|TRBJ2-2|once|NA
TGTGCCAGCAGTTTTCTCCGGATATGGAACACCGGGGAGCTGTTTTTT
CASSFLRIWNTGELFF
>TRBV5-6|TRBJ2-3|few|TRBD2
TGTGCCAGCAGCCCAGCGGGAGGAACAGCCTCGACGCAGTATTTT
CASSPAGGTASTQYF
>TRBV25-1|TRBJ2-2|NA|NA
TGTGCCAGCAGTGGACTAGTTAGGAAGGGGGAGCTGTTTTTT
CASSGLVRKGELFF
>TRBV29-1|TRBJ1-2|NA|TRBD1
TGCAGCGTTGGGGATGGGACAGAGCTTTATGGCTACACCTTC
CSVGDGTELYGYTF
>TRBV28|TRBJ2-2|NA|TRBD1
TGTGCCAGCAGTTTATCGGACAGGGACACCGGGGAGCTGTTTTTT
CASSLSDRDTGELFF
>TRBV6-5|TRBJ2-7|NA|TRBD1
TGTGCCAGCAGTTACCGGGACAGGGAAAACGAGCAGTACTTC
CASSYRDRENEQYF
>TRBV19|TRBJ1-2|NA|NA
TGTGCCACCATGCACGCTAACTATGGCTACACCTTC
CATMHANYGYTF
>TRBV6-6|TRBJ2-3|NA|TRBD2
TGTGCCAGCAGTTACCCCCGTCGGGAGGGGCCAGATATGCAGTATTTT
CASSYPRREGPDMQYF
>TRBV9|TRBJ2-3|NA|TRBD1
TGTGCCAGCAGCGGACTACAGGGGGCGCATACAGATACGCAGTATTTT
CASSGLQGAHTDTQYF
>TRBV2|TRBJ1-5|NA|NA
TGTGCCAGCAGTGAAGGGGGGTACAATCAGCCCCAGCATTTT
CASSEGGYNQPQHF
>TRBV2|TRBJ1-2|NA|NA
TGTGCCAGCAGTGAAAGTCATTTCTATGGCTACACCTTC
CASSESHFYGYTF
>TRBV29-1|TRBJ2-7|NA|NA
TGCAGCGTTGAAGTAGCGCCGTTCGGAGAGCAGTACTTC
CSVEVAPFGEQYF
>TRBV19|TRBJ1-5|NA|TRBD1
TGTGCCAGTAGTGATCGGACAGGTAATCAGCCCCAGCATTTT
CASSDRTGNQPQHF
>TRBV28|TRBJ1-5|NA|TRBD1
TGTGCCAGCAGCCGGACCGGGACAGGGGCGCATCAGCCCCAGCATTTT
CASSRTGTGAHQPQHF
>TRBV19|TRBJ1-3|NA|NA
TGTGCCAGTAGTCTAGGTTCCGGCTTTGGAAACACCATATATTTT
CASSLGSGFGNTIYF
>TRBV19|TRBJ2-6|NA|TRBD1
TGTGCCAGTAGTAAGGCCGGACAGGTCCGCTCTGGGGCCAACGTCCTGACTTTC
CASSKAGQVRSGANVLTF
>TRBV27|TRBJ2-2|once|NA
TGTGCCAGCAGTTGGGGGGAAAACACCGGGGAGCTGTTTTTT
CASSWGENTGELFF
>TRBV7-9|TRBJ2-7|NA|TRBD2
TGTGCCAGCAGCCCTTGGGGGAGGGACTACGAGCAGTACTTC
CASSPWGRDYEQYF
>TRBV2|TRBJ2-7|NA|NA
TGTGCCAGCAGTCGGGCTTTAAGTCGCGGCGAGCAGTACTTC
CASSRALSRGEQYF
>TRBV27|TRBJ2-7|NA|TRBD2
TGTGCCACCGATCCGGGACTAGCGGGAGTTAGGTACGAGCAGTACTTC
CATDPGLAGVRYEQYF
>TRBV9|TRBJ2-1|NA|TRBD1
TGTGCCAGCAGCGTAGCAGGGACAGGGGCTTACAATGAGCAGTTCTTC
CASSVAGTGAYNEQFF
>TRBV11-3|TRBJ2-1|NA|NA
TGTGCCAGCAGCTTAGGATTGGGGTCCTACAATGAGCAGTTCTTC
CASSLGLGSYNEQFF
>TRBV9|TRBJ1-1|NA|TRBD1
TGTGCCAGCAGCGCAGAGGACAGGGTAGACACTGAAGCTTTCTTT
CASSAEDRVDTEAFF
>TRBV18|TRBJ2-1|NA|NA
TGTGCCAGCTCACCCTCGTCAGGCCGGAGCTCCTACAATGAGCAGTTCTTC
CASSPSSGRSSYNEQFF
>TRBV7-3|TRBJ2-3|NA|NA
TGTGCCAGCAGCTTAACAGGGCCTGCAGATACGCAGTATTTT
CASSLTGPADTQYF
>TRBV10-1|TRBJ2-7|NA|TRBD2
TGCGCCAGCAGTGAAGGGCTAGCGGGTAAATACGAGCAGTACTTC
CASSEGLAGKYEQYF
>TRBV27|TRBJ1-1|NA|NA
TGTGCCAGCAGCCTACCGGAAGCTTTCTTT
CASSLPEAFF
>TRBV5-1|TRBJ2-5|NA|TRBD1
TGCGCCAGCAGCTCAACCCTAGGGACAGAAAAGACCCAGTACTTC
CASSSTLGTEKTQYF
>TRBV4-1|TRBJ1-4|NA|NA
TGCGCCAGCAGCCAATTTGAGGGTCTGTTTTTT
CASSQFEGLFF
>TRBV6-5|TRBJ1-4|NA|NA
TGTGCCAGCAGTTATGAAGGGGAACTGTTTTTT
CASSYEGELFF
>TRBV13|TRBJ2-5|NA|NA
TGTGCCAGCAGCCCGCCGGCAAATAGCGGTCAAGAGACCCAGTACTTC
CASSPPANSGQETQYF
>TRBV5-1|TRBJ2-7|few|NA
TGCGCCAGCAGCTTGTCACCCCCTCTTGCAGGGGCCTGGGGTGGGCAGTACTTC
CASSLSPPLAGAWGGQYF
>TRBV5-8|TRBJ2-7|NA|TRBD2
TGTGCCAGCAGCTCCGGGACTAGCGGGTTTATCAATACCTACGAGCAGTACTTC
CASSSGTSGFINTYEQYF
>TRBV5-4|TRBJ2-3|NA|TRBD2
TGTGCCAGCAGCCCAAGGCCTAGCGGGGATACGCAGTATTTT
CASSPRPSGDTQYF
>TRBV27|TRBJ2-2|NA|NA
TGTGCCAGCAGTTTAGGGCAGGGTGCACGTGGCGGGGAGCTGTTTTTT
CASSLGQGARGGELFF
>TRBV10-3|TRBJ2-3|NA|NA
TGTGCCATCAGTGACCTACAGGGAGGTTTTGGCACAGATACGCAGTATTTT
CAISDLQGGFGTDTQYF